This TCR beta chain derives from a study of CD8+ T cells in alopecia areata. The study, taken as a whole, reports: Mice gave a clearer picture of TCR sharing than patients did, possibly for HLA-related reasons.

The treatment denotes: oral pan-JAK inhibitor, 5-10 mg twice daily. V lost 7 bases to trimming and J lost 0 bases; unmatched junction nucleotides: 12. CDR1 and CDR2 from the germline V gene are GTSNPN and SVGIG (reference sequence). The CDR3 loop spans 16 amino acids. Of note for this clone: As yet, its antigen is unknown.

Following extraction, RNA underwent reverse transcription to cDNA, which served as the sequencing template. Profiling relied on immunoSEQ multiplex PCR, and the TCRdb table lists in-frame clones only, not all of them. The data contain approximately 280,000 clones, 58% of them seen just once; the ten biggest clones take up more than 1.5%. The rearrangement uses TRBV30 and TRBJ2-7, with 10 positions matching TRBD2. The TCR originated in a human donor with alopecia areata. The sequencing here drew on CD4+ T cells sorted from blood, taken at week 24, from a patient treated with tofacitinib. In DNA form, the CDR3 reads TGTGCCTTTGCACTCCTAGCGGGGGTGAACTCCTACGAGCAGTACTTC. It encodes CAFALLAGVNSYEQYF.